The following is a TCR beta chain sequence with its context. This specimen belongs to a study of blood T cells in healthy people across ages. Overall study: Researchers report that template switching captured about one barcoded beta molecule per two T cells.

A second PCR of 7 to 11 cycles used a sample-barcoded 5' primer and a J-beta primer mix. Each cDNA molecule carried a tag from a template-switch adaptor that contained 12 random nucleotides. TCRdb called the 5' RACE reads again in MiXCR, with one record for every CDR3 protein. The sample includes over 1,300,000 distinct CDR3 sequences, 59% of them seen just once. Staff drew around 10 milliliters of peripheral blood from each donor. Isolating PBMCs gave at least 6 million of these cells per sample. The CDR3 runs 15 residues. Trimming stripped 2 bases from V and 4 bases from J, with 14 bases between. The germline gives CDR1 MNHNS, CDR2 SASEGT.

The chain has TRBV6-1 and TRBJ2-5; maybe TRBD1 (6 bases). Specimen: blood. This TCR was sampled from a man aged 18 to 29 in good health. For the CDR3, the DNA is TGTGCCAGCAGTGAACTTCCCCAGGGGAGAGAGACCCAGTACTTC. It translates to CASSELPQGRETQYF.